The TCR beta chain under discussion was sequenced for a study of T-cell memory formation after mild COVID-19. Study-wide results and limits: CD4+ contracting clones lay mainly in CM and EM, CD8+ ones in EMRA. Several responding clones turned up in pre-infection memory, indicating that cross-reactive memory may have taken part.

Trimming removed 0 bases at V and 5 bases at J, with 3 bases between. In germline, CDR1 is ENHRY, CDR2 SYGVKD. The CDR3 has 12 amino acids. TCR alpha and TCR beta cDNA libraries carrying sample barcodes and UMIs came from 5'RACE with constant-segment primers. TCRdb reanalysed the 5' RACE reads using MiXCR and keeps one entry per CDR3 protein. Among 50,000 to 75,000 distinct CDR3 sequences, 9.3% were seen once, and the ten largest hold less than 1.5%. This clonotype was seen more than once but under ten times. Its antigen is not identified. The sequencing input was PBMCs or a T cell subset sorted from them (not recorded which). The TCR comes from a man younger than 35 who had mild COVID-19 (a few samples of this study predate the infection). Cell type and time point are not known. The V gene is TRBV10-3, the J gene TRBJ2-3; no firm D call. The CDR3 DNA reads TGTGCCATCAGTGAGTCAGAAGATACGCAGTATTTT. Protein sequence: CAISESEDTQYF.